What follows describes a single TCR beta chain. From germline, CDR1 is SGDLS and CDR2 YYNGEE. J gave up 4 bases and V 4 bases, and 7 bases lay outside the gene matches. The CDR3 totals 15 residues. This table comes from immunoSEQ multiplex PCR, and its TCRdb copy is limited to in-frame clones, with some not included. The table lists approximately 67,000 clones, approximately 82% of them singletons. The source of the sample is a study of neoadjuvant anti-PD-1 for oral cavity cancer. The clonotype comes from a person between 40 and 79 years old with oral cavity squamous cell carcinoma. The input for sequencing was PBMCs, taken before nivolumab (anti-PD-1) treatment. The rearrangement joins TRBV9 to TRBJ1-2, with 10 nucleotides matching TRBD1. This chain's CDR3 is CASSPGTGVFYGYTF. In nucleotides, the CDR3 is TGTGCCAGCAGCCCTGGGACAGGGGTTTTCTATGGCTACACCTTC. The whole variable domain, filled in from reference TRBV9 and TRBJ1-2, reads DSGVTQTPKHLITATGQRVTLRCSPRSGDLSVYWYQQSLDQGLQFLIQYYNGEERAKGNILERFSAQQFPDLHSELNLSSLELGDSALYFCASSPGTGVFYGYTFGSGTRLTVV.